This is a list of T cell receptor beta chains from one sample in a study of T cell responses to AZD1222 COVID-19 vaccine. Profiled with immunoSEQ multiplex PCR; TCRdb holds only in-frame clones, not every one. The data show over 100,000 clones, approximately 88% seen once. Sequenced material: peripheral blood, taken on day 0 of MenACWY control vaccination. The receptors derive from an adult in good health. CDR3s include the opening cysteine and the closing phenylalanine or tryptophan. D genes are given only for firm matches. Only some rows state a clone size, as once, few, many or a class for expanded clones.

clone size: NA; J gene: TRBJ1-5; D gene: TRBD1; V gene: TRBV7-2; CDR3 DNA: TGTGCCAGCAGCTTAAGGGGGCTCTTGGGCAATCAGCCCCAGCATTTT; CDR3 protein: CASSLRGLLGNQPQHF
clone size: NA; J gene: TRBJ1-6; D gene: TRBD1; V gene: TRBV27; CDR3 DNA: TGTGCCAGCGGCTGGAGGGGACAGGGGGCTTCACCCCTCCACTTT; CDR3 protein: CASGWRGQGASPLHF
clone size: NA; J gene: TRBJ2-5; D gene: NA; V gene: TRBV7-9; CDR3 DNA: TGTGCCAGCAGCTTAGGAGAGGGGGGCACTGAGACCCAGTACTTC; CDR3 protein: CASSLGEGGTETQYF
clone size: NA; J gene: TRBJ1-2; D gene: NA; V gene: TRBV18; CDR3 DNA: TGTGCCAGCTCACCACAGCAGGCCGAAGCGGGCTACACCTTC; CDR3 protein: CASSPQQAEAGYTF
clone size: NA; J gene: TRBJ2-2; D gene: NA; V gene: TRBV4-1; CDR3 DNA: TGCGCCAGCAGCCGCTCCCAGGCAGGGAATATTGCGGAGCTGTTTTTT; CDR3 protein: CASSRSQAGNIAELFF
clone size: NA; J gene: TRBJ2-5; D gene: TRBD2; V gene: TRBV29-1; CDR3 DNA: TGCAGCGTAGAGGCTAGCGGGACCGCAGCCCAGTACTTC; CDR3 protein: CSVEASGTAAQYF
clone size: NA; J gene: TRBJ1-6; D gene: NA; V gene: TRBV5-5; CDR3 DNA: TGTGCCAGCAGCTTGGCATGGGCGATCAATAATTCACCCCTCCACTTT; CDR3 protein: CASSLAWAINNSPLHF
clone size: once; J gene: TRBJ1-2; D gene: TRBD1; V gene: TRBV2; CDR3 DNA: TGTGCCAGCAGTGCCAGGGGTTCTGGACAGGGCTTCTTAGATGGCTACACCTTC; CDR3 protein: CASSARGSGQGFLDGYTF
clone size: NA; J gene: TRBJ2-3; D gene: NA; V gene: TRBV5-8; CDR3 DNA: TGTGCCAGCAGCTTTCGAAGACGAGGCACAGATACGCAGTATTTT; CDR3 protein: CASSFRRRGTDTQYF
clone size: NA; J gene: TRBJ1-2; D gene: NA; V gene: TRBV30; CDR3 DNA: TGTGCCTGGAGTAGGACTTTTTATGGCTACACCTTC; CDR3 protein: CAWSRTFYGYTF
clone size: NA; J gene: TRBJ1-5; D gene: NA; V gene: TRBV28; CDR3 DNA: TGTGCCAGCAATAAAGTAGAGGGGATGAGCAATCAGCCCCAGCATTTT; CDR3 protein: CASNKVEGMSNQPQHF
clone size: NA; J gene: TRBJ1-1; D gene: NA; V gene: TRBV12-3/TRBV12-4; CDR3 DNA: TGTGCCAGCAAATATCGGCGGGACGCTGAAGCTTTCTTT; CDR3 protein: CASKYRRDAEAFF
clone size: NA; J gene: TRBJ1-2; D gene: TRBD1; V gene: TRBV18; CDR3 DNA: TGTGCCAGCTCTTCAAATCAGGGGGAGAGAAACTATGGCTACACCTTC; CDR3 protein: CASSSNQGERNYGYTF
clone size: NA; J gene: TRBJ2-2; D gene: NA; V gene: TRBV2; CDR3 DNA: TGTGCCAGCAAGAAGGGAATTAACGCCGGGGAGCTGTTTTTT; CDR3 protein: CASKKGINAGELFF
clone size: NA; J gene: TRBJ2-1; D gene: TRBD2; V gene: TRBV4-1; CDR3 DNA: TGCGCCAGCAGCCAAGACGAGGGACTAGCGGACTGGGGACCCTACAATGAGCAGTTCTTC; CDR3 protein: CASSQDEGLADWGPYNEQFF
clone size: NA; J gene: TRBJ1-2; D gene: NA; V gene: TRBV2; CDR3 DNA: TGTGCCAGCAATAGGGACGCCCTCGGGAGTGGCTACACCTTC; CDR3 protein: CASNRDALGSGYTF
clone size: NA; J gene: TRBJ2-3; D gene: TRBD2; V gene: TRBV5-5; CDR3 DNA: TGTGCCAGCAGCTTAGCTAGCGGGGGAAGTGGAGATACGCAGTATTTT; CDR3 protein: CASSLASGGSGDTQYF
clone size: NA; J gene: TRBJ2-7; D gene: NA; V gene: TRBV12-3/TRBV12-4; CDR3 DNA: TGTGCCAGCAGTCTAAGACGGACCTACGAGCAGTACTTC; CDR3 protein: CASSLRRTYEQYF
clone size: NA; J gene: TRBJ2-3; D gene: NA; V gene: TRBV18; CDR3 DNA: TGTGCCAGCTCAGGGGCTACAGATACGCAGTATTTT; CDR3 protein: CASSGATDTQYF
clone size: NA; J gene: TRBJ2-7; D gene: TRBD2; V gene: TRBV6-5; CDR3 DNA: TGTGCCAGCAGTTACGGGCGGGGGGCCTTTTCCGAGCAGTACTTC; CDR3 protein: CASSYGRGAFSEQYF